Listed below are T cell receptor beta chains from one sample, sequenced in a study of blood T cell repertoires in COVID-19. TCRdb keeps only in-frame clones here, not all; method: immunoSEQ multiplex PCR. Of under 150,000 clones listed, about 80% were seen once; the top ten hold approximately 8.1%. The sample consisted of peripheral blood. The receptor source for this set is a woman between 40 and 50 years old with acute or convalescent COVID-19. Each CDR3 is given with its conserved first and last residue.

J | V | CDR3
TRBJ1-1 | TRBV7-9 | CASSKQGGRTEAFF
TRBJ1-2 | TRBV3-1/TRBV3-2 | CASSQRGQGAGYTF
TRBJ2-7 | TRBV7-2 | CASSLQNSGGAGEQYF
TRBJ1-4 | TRBV11-3 | CASSWRTVYNEKLFF
TRBJ2-4 | TRBV2 | CARSWGGVGNIQYF
TRBJ2-3 | TRBV5-5 | CASSRLAGTSTDTQYF
TRBJ1-4 | TRBV7-9 | CASSRGGQANEKLFF
TRBJ1-2 | TRBV15 | CATSRRGNGYTF
TRBJ2-1 | TRBV30 | CAWSEGYRYNEQFF
TRBJ2-3 | TRBV18 | CASSPWTSGTTDTQYF
TRBJ1-1 | TRBV19 | CASSIDLQETGGSEYTEAFF
TRBJ2-1 | TRBV6-5 | CASSYFRWGGRNEQFF
TRBJ2-3 | TRBV20-1 | CSASRAGGPADTQYF
TRBJ2-7 | TRBV7-9 | CASSPRGDFYEQYF
TRBJ1-5 | TRBV11-2 | CASSSTGLRNQPQHF
TRBJ1-6 | TRBV7-3 | CASSSTGQGYSPLHF
TRBJ1-5 | TRBV4-1 | CASSQEVNRLNQPQHF